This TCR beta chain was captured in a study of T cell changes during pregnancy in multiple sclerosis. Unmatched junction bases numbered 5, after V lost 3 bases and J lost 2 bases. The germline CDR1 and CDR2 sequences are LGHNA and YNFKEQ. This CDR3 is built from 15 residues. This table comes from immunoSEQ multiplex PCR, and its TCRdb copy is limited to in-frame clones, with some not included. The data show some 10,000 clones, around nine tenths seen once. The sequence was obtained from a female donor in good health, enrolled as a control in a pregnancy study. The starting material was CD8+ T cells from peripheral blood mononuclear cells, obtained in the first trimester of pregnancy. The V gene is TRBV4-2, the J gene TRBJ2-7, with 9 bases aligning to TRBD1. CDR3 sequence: CASSQDRGSTYEQYF. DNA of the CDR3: TGTGCCAGCAGCCAGGACAGGGGCTCTACCTACGAGCAGTACTTC.